This T cell receptor beta chain originates from a study of blood T cell repertoires in COVID-19. For the study at large: From the United States, Italy and Spain came samples of acute and convalescent COVID-19. T cells, B-cell-depleted T cells, or PBMCs provided the cDNA or gDNA that served as material.

Original analysis: Amplification with reference gene primers provided the estimates of nucleated cell counts. Libraries were prepared by immunoSEQ multiplex PCR; TCRdb keeps only in-frame clonotypes and omits some of them. V and J calls plus clone size are reproduced from that table; the DNA served to infer D and trimming. The sample carries 90,000 to 130,000 clones, roughly four fifths recorded once. The CDR3 is made up of 13 amino acids. Trimming shortened V by 6 bases and J by 12 bases, and 15 bases separated the two germline ends. CDR1 is LGHNT, CDR2 FRNRAP, per germline. Sample: peripheral blood. This clonotype was obtained from a woman aged 55-70 years with acute or convalescent COVID-19. The rearrangement links TRBV12-5 to TRBJ1-6; tentatively, D is TRBD1 (6 bases). CDR3 sequence: CASGRTAGLPLHF. The CDR3 coding sequence is TGTGCTAGTGGCCGGACAGCAGGTTTACCCCTCCACTTT.